Below, 9 T cell receptor beta chains from the same sample are listed, as sequenced in a study of blood T cell repertoires in COVID-19 (dated by TCRdb to 2020 to 2022). Receptor libraries were prepared by the immunoSEQ multiplex PCR assay. TCRdb mirrors the immuneACCESS table, restricted to in-frame sequences. Some clones are absent from its copies; in checked studies, under half trace to an unresolved V gene, and the reason for the others is unknown. The sample profile shows 200,000 to 300,000 clones; roughly 89% of them were found once. Jointly, the top ten make up 3.5% to 4% of the sample. Sequencing used PBMCs or T cells enriched from blood (not recorded which). The receptors come from a woman aged 25 to 39 with acute COVID-19.

The CDR3 sequence is CASSAGTGVNSPLHF. In DNA, the CDR3 is TGTGCCAGCAGCGCCGGGACAGGGGTTAATTCACCCCTCCACTTT. The gene calls are TRBV5-4 and TRBJ1-6; 10 nucleotides align to TRBD1. V shed 4 bases and J 6 bases; nucleotides not matched to a gene: 4. The CDR3 is 15 residues long. CDR1 and CDR2 (germline): SGHNT, YYREEE (reference sequence).

The chain recombines TRBV7-9 with TRBJ1-1; perhaps TRBD1 as D (5 bases). V was trimmed by 6 bases and J by 5 bases, leaving 13 bases between them. The germline gives CDR1 SEHNR, CDR2 FQNEAQ (reference sequence). CDR3 length: 13 amino acids. The CDR3 protein is CASSSVEGTEAFF. For the CDR3, the DNA is TGTGCCAGCAGTTCGGTGGAGGGGACTGAAGCTTTCTTT.

The J gene is TRBJ1-6, the V gene TRBV27; D gene unclear. The V end lost 4 bases, the J end lost 6 bases, and 10 bases lay between the germline ends. The germline gives CDR1 MNHEY, CDR2 SMNVEV (reference sequence). This CDR3 is built from 14 residues. DNA of the CDR3: TGTGCCAGCAGTTACCGAGACACTAATTCACCCCTCCACTTT. Its protein is CASSYRDTNSPLHF.

The rearrangement uses TRBV9 and TRBJ1-6; D is unresolved. V was cut by 3 bases and J by 6 bases, with 7 bases left in between. From germline, CDR1 is SGDLS and CDR2 YYNGEE. CDR3 size: 13 residues. CDR3 sequence (DNA): TGTGCCAGCAGCGCCGCCGGTAATTCACCCCTCCACTTT. Translation gives CASSAAGNSPLHF.

The chain links TRBV12-3 or TRBV12-4 to TRBJ1-6, with D possibly TRBD1 on 6 matching bases. This CDR3 contains 12 residues. Trimming took off 8 bases at V and 13 bases at J, with 15 bases between the two ends. This CDR3 reads CASAQGTGPLHF. CDR3 DNA sequence: TGTGCCAGCGCACAGGGTACTGGTCCCCTCCACTTT.

The chain joins TRBV10-1 to TRBJ1-1; 7 bases are shared with TRBD1. The length of the CDR3 is 13 residues. CDR1 and CDR2 (germline): WNHNN, SYGVQD (reference sequence). Trimming took 3 bases from V and 6 from J; bases not matched to a gene: 4. The CDR3, as DNA: TGCGCCAGCAGTGAATACAGGGGACCTGAAGCTTTCTTT. The encoded protein is CASSEYRGPEAFF.

V gene TRBV18 combines with J gene TRBJ2-2; D ambiguous. Trimming took 2 bases from V and 3 from J, leaving 10 bases between them. The germline gives CDR1 KGHSH, CDR2 LQKENI. The CDR3 length is 15 residues. The CDR3 protein is CASSPFGRDTGELFF. The CDR3 DNA is TGTGCCAGCTCACCATTCGGCCGGGACACCGGGGAGCTGTTTTTT.

The chain has TRBV10-3 and TRBJ2-5; possibly TRBD2 for D (6 bases). CDR1 is ENHRY and CDR2 is SYGVKD in the germline V gene. The CDR3 is made up of 12 amino acids. V lost 8 bases and J lost 3, with 10 bases in between. This CDR3 reads CAIGGTKETQYF. CDR3 DNA: TGTGCCATCGGCGGGACCAAAGAGACCCAGTACTTC.

The V and J genes are TRBV19 and TRBJ1-1; no firm D call. Germline CDR1 reads LNHDA; CDR2 reads SQIVND (reference sequence). This CDR3 has 11 amino acids. Between the trimmed V and J ends, which lost 7 bases and 2 bases, there was a span of 5 bases. CDR3 nucleotide sequence: TGTGCCAGTAACAGTAACACTGAAGCTTTCTTT. Its protein is CASNSNTEAFF.